This T cell receptor beta chain emerged from a study of follicular helper T cells after annual influenza vaccination. As for the study in general: Across the 2013-2014, 2014-2015 and 2015-2016 vaccination seasons, some subjects were resampled. Study-wide points: Day 7 ICOS+CD38+ clones were most often found later in ICOS-CD38- cTfh cells.

Trimming shortened V by 0 bases and J by 5 bases, and 9 bases separated the two germline ends. This CDR3 is 14 amino acids long. Germline loops: CDR1 SGHNT, CDR2 YYREEE (reference sequence). Of note for this clone: Its antigen is as yet unknown.

As to time point: 2015-2016 season, pre-vaccination. Sequencing of TCRB used Survey level resolution. Profiling relied on immunoSEQ multiplex PCR, and the TCRdb table lists in-frame clones only, not all of them. Altogether some 12,000 clones are present, nearly 80% being singletons, with the ten largest covering about 3.8%. This TCR was recovered from an adult who received the influenza vaccine. The sequenced sample was CXCR5+ CD38- circulating T follicular helper cells from blood, obtained on the day of influenza vaccination. This sample's subset: circulating Tfh, non-naive CD4+CXCR5+PD-1+ (ICOS+CD38+ or ICOS-CD38-). The chain is built from TRBV5-4 and TRBJ1-5; D is uncertain. This CDR3 reads CASSLGRTDQPQHF. CDR3 DNA sequence: TGTGCCAGCAGCTTGGGCAGGACGGATCAGCCCCAGCATTTT.